Each of the 29 T cell receptor beta chains below was sequenced from the same sample in a study of cytomegalovirus exposure and HLA in healthy donors. PCR used 60 Vbeta primers and 13 Jbeta primers. Sequencing used immunoSEQ multiplex PCR; TCRdb keeps in-frame clones, though not all of them. Recorded for this sample: 150,000 to 200,000 clones. The material sequenced was PBMCs. These receptors were collected from a woman aged 18-30 years in good health and CMV-seropositive.

The chain couples TRBV5-1 to TRBJ2-1; D remains unclear. The CDR3 is made up of 13 amino acids. Germline V gene data show CDR1 as SGHRS and CDR2 as YFSETQ. The ends were cut back, 4 bases at V and 6 bases at J, with 11 bases in the middle. The CDR3 loop is CASSHEPGNEQFF. The CDR3, as DNA: TGCGCCAGCAGCCATGAGCCAGGCAATGAGCAGTTCTTC.

This sequence joins TRBV7-6 and TRBJ2-5; 10 bases align to TRBD2. V shed 4 bases and J 11 bases; nucleotides not matched to a gene: 16. Germline CDR1 SGHVS, CDR2 FNYEAQ. The CDR3 extends over 16 amino acids. CDR3 bases: TGTGCCAGCAGCTCCTCAGCTAGCGGGAGCCTGGGGGAGCAGTACTTC. It is translated as CASSSSASGSLGEQYF.

The rearrangement uses TRBV6-4 and TRBJ2-3; TRBD2 agrees at 8 bases. The CDR3 extends over 15 amino acids. Looked up from germline, CDR1 is MRHNA and CDR2 is SNTAGT. The J segment lost 3 bases and the V segment lost 2 bases, leaving 4 bases of the junction unmatched. CDR3 sequence reads: CASSDNGLATDTQYF. The CDR3 bases are TGTGCCAGCAGTGACAATGGACTAGCAACAGATACGCAGTATTTT.

The chain couples TRBV5-1 to TRBJ1-4, with D perhaps TRBD1 (6 bases). V lost 4 bases to trimming and J lost 3 bases, with 13 bases between them. Germline V gene data show CDR1 as SGHRS and CDR2 as YFSETQ. The CDR3 extends over 15 amino acids. CDR3 nucleotides: TGCGCCAGCAGCCTACAGGGTGGGTCTAATGAAAAACTGTTTTTT. Translating gives CASSLQGGSNEKLFF.

The chain joins TRBV7-6 to TRBJ2-1, with D uncertain. V was cut by 1 base and J by 4 bases, with 8 bases left in between. Per germline, CDR1 SGHVS and CDR2 FNYEAQ. This CDR3 spans 14 amino acids. The DNA for the CDR3 is TGTGCCAGCAGCTTAGGCGGCGGATACAATGAGCAGTTCTTC. Translation gives CASSLGGGYNEQFF.

The CDR3 loop reads CASSLQATYTEAFF. CDR3 bases: TGTGCCAGCAGTCTACAGGCGACCTACACTGAAGCTTTCTTT. The chain uses TRBV6-5 and TRBJ1-1; D might be TRBD1 (5 bases). V shed 5 bases and J shed 3 bases, with 13 bases lying between them. There are 14 residues in the CDR3. From germline, CDR1 is MNHEY and CDR2 SVGAGI.

For the CDR3, the DNA is TGTGCCAGCAGTCTGGCCGGGAAGAACACTGAAGCTTTCTTT. Translated, it gives CASSLAGKNTEAFF. The gene calls are TRBV5-4 and TRBJ1-1; D is unresolved. Germline loops: CDR1 SGHNT, CDR2 YYREEE (reference sequence). This CDR3 has 14 residues. Trimming shortened V by 5 bases and J by 1 base, and 12 bases separated the two germline ends.

This chain joins TRBV18 and TRBJ1-1, with D perhaps matching TRBD1 (5 bases). The ends were cut back, 5 bases at V and 8 bases at J, with 18 bases in the middle. This CDR3 comprises 14 residues. CDR1 and CDR2 from the germline V gene are KGHSH and LQKENI. The CDR3 here is CASSTNRDFEEAFF. The CDR3 DNA is TGTGCCAGCTCAACAAATCGGGACTTCGAAGAAGCTTTCTTT. Complete variable domain (other parts from reference TRBV18 and TRBJ1-1): NAGVMQNPRHLVRRRGQEARLRCSPMKGHSHVYWYRQLPEEGLKFMVYLQKENIIDESGMPKERFSAEFPKEGPSILRIQQVVRGDSAAYFCASSTNRDFEEAFFGQGTRLTVV.

The CDR3 sequence is CASSIGGPTYEQYF. The CDR3 bases are TGTGCCAGTAGTATAGGGGGGCCGACCTACGAGCAGTACTTC. The gene calls are TRBV19 and TRBJ2-7; D might be TRBD1 (6 bases). V shed 1 base and J shed 2 bases, with 9 bases lying between them. The CDR3 spans 14 residues. Germline CDR1 is LNHDA and CDR2 is SQIVND (reference sequence).

The chain recombines TRBV10-3 with TRBJ1-2, with D hard to call. Germline CDR1 reads ENHRY; CDR2 reads SYGVKD. The germline V and J ends were trimmed by 0 bases and 3 bases, with 23 bases remaining between them. CDR3 length equals 19 residues. Written as DNA, the CDR3 is TGTGCCATCAGTGAGTCAGCAGTCGTGGAAGTCAGAGGTGACTATGGCTACACCTTC. Protein: CAISESAVVEVRGDYGYTF.

This chain uses TRBV6-6 with TRBJ2-7, with TRBD1 matching over 7 bases. Germline-derived CDR1 and CDR2 are MNHNY and SVGAGI (reference sequence). The length of the CDR3 is 14 residues. The junction had 6 bases not matched to a gene; V was cut back by 7 bases and J by 0 bases. The CDR3 protein is CASMPDRSSYEQYF. CDR3 sequence (DNA): TGTGCCAGCATGCCGGACAGGAGCTCCTACGAGCAGTACTTC.

This chain links TRBV19 with TRBJ1-5, with 8 bases identical to TRBD1. This CDR3 has 16 amino acids. Trimming cost V 6 bases and J 0 bases; bases outside gene matches: 7. Looked up from germline, CDR1 is LNHDA and CDR2 is SQIVND (reference sequence). CDR3: CASSTGQDYSNQPQHF. The CDR3 bases are TGTGCCAGTAGCACGGGACAGGACTATAGCAATCAGCCCCAGCATTTT.

The chain employs TRBV7-6 and TRBJ2-1, with TRBD2 identical over 7 bases. Trimming at V came to 0 bases and at J to 3 bases, leaving 5 bases not matched to a gene. The CDR3 sequence is 16 residues long. Germline loops: CDR1 SGHVS, CDR2 FNYEAQ. DNA for the CDR3: TGTGCCAGCAGCTTAGCGGCTAGCGGAGACTACAATGAGCAGTTCTTC. Its protein product is CASSLAASGDYNEQFF. The full variable domain, in which reference TRBV7-6 and TRBJ2-1 provide the parts outside the CDR3, is GAGVSQSPRYKVTKRGQDVALRCDPISGHVSLYWYRQALGQGPEFLTYFNYEAQQDKSGLPNDRFSAERPEGSISTLTIQRTEQRDSAMYRCASSLAASGDYNEQFFGPGTRLTVL.

The chain recombines TRBV29-1 with TRBJ2-2; tentative D call: TRBD1 (6 bases). From germline, CDR1 is SQVTM and CDR2 ANQGSEA. The V gene lost 5 bases and the J gene lost 1 base, with 23 bases spanning the gap. The CDR3 runs 18 residues. The CDR3 loop is CSVHLKPLRQVNTGELFF. The DNA for the CDR3 is TGCAGCGTTCATCTCAAACCCCTTCGACAGGTGAACACCGGGGAGCTGTTTTTT.

The V call is TRBV4-3, the J call TRBJ1-5; the D is unclear. Germline CDR1 is LGHNA and CDR2 is YSLEER. The CDR3 is made up of 16 amino acids. Trimming cost V 3 bases and J 8 bases, with 20 bases left between them. The CDR3 DNA follows: TGCGCCAGCAGCCAGGGCGTCGTTGCGGGAGGGAAGCCCCAGCATTTT. Its translation: CASSQGVVAGGKPQHF.

The chain has TRBV5-1 and TRBJ1-2, with 9 bases that match TRBD1. Germline V gene data show CDR1 as SGHRS and CDR2 as YFSETQ. The CDR3 is made up of 13 amino acids. Trimming removed 4 bases from V and 8 bases from J; junction bases left unmatched: 6. The CDR3 region is CASSPGQGVGYTF. As DNA, the CDR3 is TGCGCCAGCAGCCCGGGACAGGGTGTAGGCTACACCTTC.

The rearrangement uses TRBV9 and TRBJ2-7; tentatively, D is TRBD1 (6 bases). Trimming removed 0 bases from V and 3 bases from J, with 13 bases in between. The CDR3 totals 15 residues. The V gene's germline CDR1 is SGDLS and CDR2 YYNGEE. The CDR3 coding sequence is TGTGCCAGCAGCGTAGGCCGGGACAACCGCTACGAGCAGTACTTC. Protein product: CASSVGRDNRYEQYF.

The chain uses TRBV7-2 and TRBJ2-4; D gene unclear. Trimming removed 4 bases from V and 4 bases from J, with 5 bases in between. This CDR3 comprises 12 residues. Per germline, CDR1 SGHTA and CDR2 FQGNSA. CDR3 nucleotides: TGTGCCAGCAGCTCCCTTAAAAACATTCAGTACTTC. Its translation: CASSSLKNIQYF.

This sequence joins TRBV10-3 and TRBJ1-2; a weak D match, TRBD1 (6 bases). V lost 2 bases and J 7 bases, leaving 17 bases between the germline ends. This CDR3 spans 15 amino acids. From germline, CDR1 is ENHRY and CDR2 SYGVKD. CDR3 sequence reads: CAISEGTGNEVGYTF. The CDR3 bases are TGTGCCATCAGTGAGGGTACAGGGAATGAGGTTGGCTACACCTTC.

The chain has TRBV6-6 and TRBJ2-1, with a weak D call TRBD2 (5 bases). Per the germline V gene, CDR1 is MNHNY and CDR2 is SVGAGI (reference sequence). CDR3 length: 15 amino acids. V lost 10 bases, J lost 4 bases, and 20 bases lay in between. The CDR3 DNA follows: TGTGCCACCTCATTAGGGAGCCCGGATTACAATGAGCAGTTCTTC. This translates into CATSLGSPDYNEQFF.

This chain connects TRBV21-1 to TRBJ2-3; TRBD2 was called by the table and not checked on the DNA. TRBV21-1 is tagged as a pseudogene. The CDR3 loop spans 18 amino acids. The CDR3 coding sequence is TGTGCCAGCAGCAAAGGACGCGTGACTAGCGGGAGCACAGATACGCAGTATTTT. Translating gives CASSKGRVTSGSTDTQYF.

This rearrangement joins TRBV5-4 to TRBJ2-5, with 10 bases lining up with TRBD2. This CDR3 contains 16 residues. Germline values: CDR1 SGHNT, CDR2 YYREEE (reference sequence). J lost 4 bases, V lost 0 bases, and 6 bases had no gene match. CDR3 bases: TGTGCCAGCAGCTTGGGGGCTAGCGGGGGCCCAGAGACCCAGTACTTC. Protein product: CASSLGASGGPETQYF.

Of note for this clone: Compared with germline, one end of the junction differs, possibly owing to a read error. The chain has TRBV5-4 and TRBJ2-7; D remains unclear. The CDR3 runs to 14 residues. CDR1 and CDR2 (germline): SGHNT, YYREEE (reference sequence). CDR3 sequence: CASSLNRRETSPNF. CDR3 bases: TGTGCCAGCAGCTTAAATAGGCGTGAGACATCTCCTAACTTC. Filled out from reference TRBV5-4 and TRBJ2-7, the complete variable domain reads ETGVTQSPTHLIKTRGQQVTLRCSSQSGHNTVSWYQQALGQGPQFIFQYYREEENGRGNFPPRFSGLQFPNYSSELNVNALELDDSALYLCASSLNRRETSPNFGPGTRLTVT.

This chain uses TRBV5-1 with TRBJ2-3, with D tentatively TRBD1 (5 bases). The V gene lost 0 bases and the J gene lost 2 bases, with 10 bases spanning the gap. The CDR3 is 15 amino acids. Germline V gives CDR1 SGHRS, CDR2 YFSETQ. The CDR3 loop reads CASSLGGWTTDTQYF. CDR3 nucleotide sequence: TGCGCCAGCAGCTTGGGGGGCTGGACCACAGATACGCAGTATTTT.

V gene TRBV19 combines with J gene TRBJ2-3; a weak D match, TRBD2 (6 bases). In germline, CDR1 is LNHDA, CDR2 SQIVND (reference sequence). CDR3 length: 15 residues. V was pared by 4 bases and J by 7 bases, with 18 bases between. For the CDR3, the DNA is TGTGCCAGTAGTACCCCCGGGACTTTAGGGAATACGCAGTATTTT. This codes for CASSTPGTLGNTQYF.

This chain joins TRBV7-2 and TRBJ1-2; 7 nucleotides line up with TRBD1. The CDR3 has 16 amino acids. Germline lookup yields CDR1 SGHTA and CDR2 FQGNSA. J lost 5 bases, V lost 5 bases, and 14 bases had no gene match. CDR3 bases: TGTGCCAGCAGCCCCAGGACAGGCCTTACAGAATATGGCTACACCTTC. The encoded protein is CASSPRTGLTEYGYTF.

The chain employs TRBV5-1 and TRBJ1-1; a weak D match, TRBD1 (5 bases). The CDR3 runs to 15 residues. Trimming shortened V by 3 bases and J by 2 bases, and 14 bases separated the two germline ends. Germline V gene sequence: CDR1 SGHRS, CDR2 YFSETQ. The CDR3 bases are TGCGCCAGCAGCTCAGGGAATGCTGAAAACACTGAAGCTTTCTTT. It is translated as CASSSGNAENTEAFF.

The chain couples TRBV11-3 to TRBJ1-1; no clear D gene. Trimming removed 4 bases at V and 9 bases at J, with 12 bases between. CDR1 is SGHNT, CDR2 YENEEA, per germline. This CDR3 region has 12 residues. The chain's CDR3 is CASSYGAGKAFF. In DNA form, the CDR3 reads TGTGCCAGCAGCTATGGAGCGGGGAAAGCTTTCTTT.

CDR3 coding DNA: TGTGCCAGCAGTAAAATTAGCGGGAGGACAGATACGCAGTATTTT. Translated: CASSKISGRTDTQYF. This chain joins TRBV6-6 and TRBJ2-3; 10 bases fit TRBD2. The V gene's germline CDR1 is MNHNY and CDR2 SVGAGI (reference sequence). This CDR3 region has 15 residues. The junction had 5 bases not matched to a gene; V was cut back by 5 bases and J by 3 bases.